This T cell receptor beta chain is from a study of identical twins (dated by TCRdb to between 2015 and 2016). Regarding the complete study: TCR alpha and beta repertoires from monozygotic twins, unrelated adults of various ages and cord blood were deep-sequenced to test whether fetal clonotypes persist. To rule out contamination, replicate twin experiments were performed at different times with different library preparation protocols. Study-level results and caveats: Fewer insertions were carried by abundant cord blood beta clonotypes; a weaker similar trend was observed in young adult naive repertoires, while no such trend was observed in memory repertoires. Zero-insertion analyses could be partly confounded by invariant T cells such as MAIT and iNKT, although diverse VJ usage argued against such confounding for most clonotypes. Because the same donors could not be followed over many years, the conclusions depended on cross-sectional statistical analysis. In monozygotic twins, out-of-frame TCR alpha sharing was systematically underestimated by recombination models, although the models agreed with sharing between unrelated individuals. Compared with coincidental sharing between unrelated individuals, an excess of low generation-probability sequences was observed among out-of-frame TCR alpha sequences shared between twins. Excess twin sharing in beta out-of-frame sequences was weaker because fewer shared sequences lowered the signal-to-noise ratio.

Concerning this clonotype itself: Its antigen target is currently unknown. Within one base of it there is no much larger clone, and no base qualities were kept.

The library was made by 5' RACE. Instrument used: Illumina HiSeq 2000. Template switching introduced a universal primer binding site; the final cDNA contained a unique molecular identifier, enabling accurate counting of TCR cDNA molecules. Specific primers in the conserved constant-segment region were used to synthesize first-strand cDNA for the TCR alpha and beta chains. Each cDNA library was double barcoded, with a SMART-Mk sample barcode plus Illumina barcodes, to control for contamination. TruSeq adapter sequences, together with Illumina sample barcodes, were added in two successive PCR steps. The TCR alpha and beta cDNA libraries were sequenced on the Illumina HiSeq platform using custom primers. As for the authors' bioinformatics: Raw reads were processed with MiGEC to extract unique molecular identifiers, and MiXCR was used to determine CDR3 positions. For each individual, recombination models were inferred using an EM algorithm with the repgenHMM and IGoR tools. Shared clonotype analysis was performed with the tcR package in R, normalizing sharing by the product of cloneset sizes. To study raw recombination free of thymic and clonal selection effects, out-of-frame nonproductive sequences were analyzed. Using fastp trimming at Q25 and MiXCR clonotype assembly, TCRdb reanalyzed the public sequencing data and kept in-frame beta chains. Each entry merges the rows of one CDR3 protein and shows their most common DNA and genes. It is TCRdb's table, rather than the study itself, that gives the V and J calls and clone size. This sample lists around 470,000 distinct CDR3 sequences; 11% to 15% were detected once. The ten largest clones capture about 0.53% of the sample.

Counted from cysteine to phenylalanine, this CDR3 has 14 amino acids. The retained sequence is limited to the CDR3, 42 bases, with the frame set at the first base. V is trimmed back by 9 bases and J by 2 bases, and the junction contains 6 bases that no gene match accounts for. CDR1 MDHEN and CDR2 SYDVKM were looked up in the germline V gene. Every donor was a healthy Caucasian. The twin cohort comprised three pairs of female monozygotic twins, all aged roughly 18 to 30 years. Positive isolation kits from Invitrogen were used to isolate the CD4+ and CD8+ T cell populations. These data were also reused for a study on yellow fever vaccine responses in identical twins. As the second paper documents: According to the authors, in identical twins the way T cells responded to vaccination appeared partly convergent and partly personalized. Focusing on identical twins, the study followed the T cell clones that responded to the vaccine, and did so with precision.

This clonotype was sampled from a woman younger than 35 in good health. This chain joins TRBV28 to TRBJ2-3; 9 bases in the junction line up with TRBD1. Source material: CD4+ T cells sorted from blood. The CDR3 has the sequence CASRQGGLTDTQYF. The DNA sequence is given as TGTGCCAGTAGACAGGGGGGACTCACAGATACGCAGTATTTT.